Each of the 2 T cell receptor beta chains below was sequenced from the same sample in a study of blood T cell repertoires in COVID-19. Method: immunoSEQ multiplex PCR; TCRdb's copy keeps in-frame clones and lacks some. The table lists around 140,000 clones, just over 85% of them singletons. Sequenced material: PBMCs or T cells enriched from blood (not recorded which). These TCRs come from a man over 45 who had recovered from COVID-19.

This clone was detected once. The chain uses TRBV20-1 and TRBJ1-6; 9 bases fit TRBD1. V dropped 3 bases and J dropped 9; count of bases not matched to a gene: 12. Germline CDR1 is DFQATT and CDR2 is SNEGSKA (reference sequence). The CDR3 is 16 amino acids. The chain's CDR3 is CSASAPPQGAGSPLHF. The DNA of the CDR3 is TGCAGTGCTAGTGCCCCCCCACAGGGGGCAGGTTCACCCCTCCACTTT.

This clone was recorded once. V and J are TRBV5-4 and TRBJ1-2; D possibly corresponds to TRBD1 (5 bases). Germline CDR1 is SGHNT and CDR2 is YYREEE (reference sequence). The ends were cut back, 5 bases at V and 7 bases at J, with 18 bases in the middle. The CDR3 totals 14 residues. The CDR3 DNA follows: TGTGCCAGCAGACCCGTCACAGGTTACGCTGGCTACACCTTC. Its protein product is CASRPVTGYAGYTF.